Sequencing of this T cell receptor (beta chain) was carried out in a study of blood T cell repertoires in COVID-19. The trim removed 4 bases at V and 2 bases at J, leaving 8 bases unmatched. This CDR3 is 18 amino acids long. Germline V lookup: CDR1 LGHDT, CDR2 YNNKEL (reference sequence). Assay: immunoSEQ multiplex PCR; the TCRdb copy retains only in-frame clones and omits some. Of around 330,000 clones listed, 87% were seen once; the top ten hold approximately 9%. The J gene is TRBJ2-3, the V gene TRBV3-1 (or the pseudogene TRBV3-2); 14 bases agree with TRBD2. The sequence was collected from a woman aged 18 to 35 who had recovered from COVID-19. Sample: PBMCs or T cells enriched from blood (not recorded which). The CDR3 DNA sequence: TGTGCCAGCAGCCGACTGACTAGCGGGGGGGTGCACACAGATACGCAGTATTTT. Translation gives CASSRLTSGGVHTDTQYF.